The next 3 T cell receptor beta chains were all read from a single sample in a study of blood T cell repertoires in COVID-19. The table came from immunoSEQ multiplex PCR; TCRdb's copy has only in-frame clones and leaves some out. Of about 91,000 clones listed, 87% are singletons. Sequences were obtained from peripheral blood. Receptors were obtained from a man aged 70 or older with acute or convalescent COVID-19.

The genes are TRBV9 and TRBJ1-5, with TRBD1 matching 11 bases. The germline gives CDR1 SGDLS, CDR2 YYNGEE. Trimming removed 9 bases from V and 9 bases from J; junction bases left unmatched: 20. The CDR3 runs 17 residues. The CDR3 is CATTPPGQGDCVRPQHF. CDR3 DNA: TGTGCCACTACTCCTCCGGGACAGGGGGATTGTGTTCGGCCCCAGCATTTT. The full variable domain, completed using reference TRBV9 and TRBJ1-5, is DSGVTQTPKHLITATGQRVTLRCSPRSGDLSVYWYQQSLDQGLQFLIQYYNGEERAKGNILERFSAQQFPDLHSELNLSSLELGDSALYFCATTPPGQGDCVRPQHFGDGTRLSIL.

V and J are TRBV2 and TRBJ1-6; D gene uncertain. Germline V gene sequence: CDR1 SNHLY, CDR2 FYNNEI. V was trimmed by 3 bases and J by 4 bases, leaving 13 bases between them. The CDR3 runs to 16 residues. The CDR3 reads CASSEVEVRYNSPLHF. The CDR3 DNA reads as TGTGCCAGCAGTGAGGTGGAGGTGCGATATAATTCACCCCTCCACTTT.

This clone was counted once. The gene calls are TRBV5-5 and TRBJ2-5; 7 nucleotides match TRBD1. V gave up 3 bases and J gave up 1 base; unmatched junction bases: 9. The germline V gene has CDR1 SGHKS and CDR2 YYEKEE (reference sequence). CDR3 length equals 16 residues. The CDR3 region is CASSSRPNRGQETQYF. The CDR3 coding sequence is TGTGCCAGCAGCTCCCGCCCTAACAGGGGCCAAGAGACCCAGTACTTC.